This T cell receptor (beta chain) was identified in a study of Tregs in tolerant kidney transplant recipients. General study results and limits: Changing PCR primers prevented nucleotide comparison between some patients' samples. Tolerant patients' donor-specific Tregs expanded beyond overall Tregs, suggesting antigen-driven growth. Biological reproducibility was not directly addressed, but technical replication error appeared minimal. Tregs expanded with activated donor B cells seemed most donor-specific.

Deletions cut 2 bases from V and 7 bases from J, with 18 bases between. CDR3 length equals 15 residues. Germline CDR1 MNHNS, CDR2 SASEGT. By share, this clone ranks as medium-sized. Its antigen is unknown. Mixed chimerism was transient after nonmyeloablative marrow transplants from related graft donors. Generated by immunoSEQ multiplex PCR, the TCRdb table keeps only in-frame clones and is missing some. The table has about 64,000 clones, around 87% seen once; the top ten hold more than 3%. This specimen was CD4+ T cells from blood (PBMCs), taken 6 months after the transplant. This sequence was found in a human patient who received a combined kidney and bone marrow transplant. The graft donor may have given rise to some T cells. The chain uses TRBV6-1 and TRBJ2-7; D remains ambiguous. Written as DNA, the CDR3 is TGTGCCAGCAGTGAACGAGACTTAGGCCGTGGGGAGCAGTACTTC. This codes for CASSERDLGRGEQYF.